The TCR beta chain under discussion was sequenced for a study of identical twins (dated by TCRdb to about 2016). For context, the study as a whole: To test whether fetal clonotypes persist, this study deep-sequenced TCR alpha and beta repertoires from monozygotic twins, from unrelated adults of various ages, and from cord blood. To rule out contamination, replicate twin experiments were performed at different times with different library preparation protocols. On the study overall, not on this receptor specifically: Recombination models systematically underestimated out-of-frame TCR alpha sharing in monozygotic twins but agreed with sharing between unrelated individuals. Compared with coincidental sharing between unrelated individuals, out-of-frame TCR alpha sequences shared between twins had an excess of sequences with low generation probability. Abundant cord blood beta clonotypes had fewer insertions, young adult naive repertoires showed a similar but weaker trend, and memory repertoires showed no such trend. Because the same donors could not be followed over many years, the conclusions relied on cross-sectional statistical analysis. A weaker excess of twin sharing was found in beta out-of-frame sequences because the signal-to-noise ratio was lowered by fewer shared sequences. Invariant T cells such as MAIT and iNKT could partly confound zero-insertion analyses, although diverse VJ usage argued against such confounding for most clonotypes.

This clonotype was seen a few times. The target of this receptor is not known. No much larger clonotype is one base removed from it; base qualities were not supplied. The library was made by 5' RACE. Data came from an Illumina HiSeq 2000. A universal primer binding site was introduced by template switching, and a unique molecular identifier was present in the final cDNA, enabling accurate counting of TCR cDNA molecules. First-strand cDNA for TCR alpha and beta chains was synthesized from specific primers in the conserved constant-segment region. Each cDNA library was double barcoded, with a SMART-Mk sample barcode plus Illumina barcodes, to control for contamination. TruSeq adapter sequences, together with Illumina sample barcodes, were added in two successive PCR steps. The Illumina HiSeq platform was used with custom primers to sequence TCR alpha and beta cDNA libraries. In the paper's pipeline: MiGEC was used to process raw reads and extract unique molecular identifiers, and MiXCR was used to find CDR3 positions. Recombination models were inferred per individual with the repgenHMM and IGoR tools using an EM algorithm. The tcR package in R was used for shared clonotype analysis, with sharing normalized by the product of cloneset sizes. To study raw recombination without the effects of thymic and clonal selection, out-of-frame nonproductive sequences were analyzed. The raw public data were reprocessed by TCRdb itself: fastp quality trimming at Q25, MiXCR clonotype calling, in-frame beta chains only. Each record represents a unique CDR3 protein, reported with the most common genes and DNA among its rows. V and J calls and clone size were set by TCRdb, not the authors. A total of about 530,000 distinct CDR3 sequences appear in this sample, 20% to 25% of them only once. The ten largest clones represent 0.48% of the sample.

Its CDR3 holds 13 amino acids, cysteine through phenylalanine. Only CDR3 DNA remains: 39 bases, in frame from the first base. Trimming takes 8 bases from V and 0 bases from J, and the germline ends sit 8 bases apart. The germline V gene sets CDR1 to KGHDR and CDR2 to SFDVKD. Every donor in the study was a healthy Caucasian. The twin cohort consisted of three pairs of female monozygotic twins, all aged roughly 18 to 30 years. CD4+ and CD8+ T cell populations were isolated with positive isolation kits from Invitrogen. This same sample was also taken into another study, of yellow fever vaccine responses in identical twins. The second investigation adds: The authors reported that the T cell response to vaccination in identical twins appeared partly convergent and partly personalized. Focusing on identical twins, the study followed the T cell clones that responded to the vaccine, and did so with precision.

The sequenced material came from CD4+ T cells sorted from blood. The clonotype was recovered from a woman under 30 in good health. The sequence is built from TRBV24-1 and TRBJ2-3; TRBD1 is a possible D gene, resting on 6 matching bases. Read as DNA, the sequence is TGTGCCACCAAAGGGGGAAGCACAGATACGCAGTATTTT. Its translation reads: CATKGGSTDTQYF.